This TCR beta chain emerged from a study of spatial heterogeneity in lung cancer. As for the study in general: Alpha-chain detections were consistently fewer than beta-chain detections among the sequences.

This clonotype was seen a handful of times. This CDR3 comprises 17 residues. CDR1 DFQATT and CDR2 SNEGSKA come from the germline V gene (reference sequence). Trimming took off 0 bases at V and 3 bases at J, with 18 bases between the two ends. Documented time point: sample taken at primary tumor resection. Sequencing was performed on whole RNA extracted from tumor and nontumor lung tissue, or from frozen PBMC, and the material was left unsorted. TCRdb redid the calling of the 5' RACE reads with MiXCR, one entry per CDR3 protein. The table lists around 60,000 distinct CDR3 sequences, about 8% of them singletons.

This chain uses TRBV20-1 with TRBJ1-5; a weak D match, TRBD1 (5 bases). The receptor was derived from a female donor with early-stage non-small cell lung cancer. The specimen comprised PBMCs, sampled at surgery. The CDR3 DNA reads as TGCAGTGCTAGAGATTGGCTGGAGACAGCTTTCAATCAGCCCCAGCATTTT. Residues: CSARDWLETAFNQPQHF.